The following is a TCR beta chain sequence with its context. This sample is part of a study of blood T cell repertoires in COVID-19. Study summary: The study drew acute and convalescent COVID-19 samples from the United States, Italy and Spain. Nucleic acid was either cDNA or gDNA, and it came from T cells, B-cell-depleted T cells, or PBMCs.

Authors' methods: It was from reference gene primer amplification that nucleated cell counts were estimated. The method was immunoSEQ multiplex PCR; TCRdb's version includes in-frame clones alone and lacks a portion of them. The V and J calls and clone size are taken from that table; D and trimming were inferred from the DNA. The table includes 80,000 to 95,000 clones, roughly 89% detected once. The length of the CDR3 is 15 residues. Trimming pared 2 bases from V and 3 bases from J, leaving 10 bases between. The germline V gene encodes CDR1 PRHDT and CDR2 FYEKMQ (reference sequence). This clonotype was obtained from a man aged 50 or older with active or convalescent COVID-19. Sequencing input: peripheral blood. V usage is TRBV13 and J usage is TRBJ2-2, with a weak D call TRBD2 (5 bases). The DNA of the CDR3 is TGTGCCAGCAGCTTATCGGGAAGGTACACCGGGGAGCTGTTTTTT. This translates into CASSLSGRYTGELFF.